This TCR beta chain was observed in a study of CD4 T cell repertoires in COVID-19. Sequencing was done directly on freshly isolated, uncultured memory T cells. Sequencing used immunoSEQ multiplex PCR; TCRdb keeps in-frame clones, though not all of them. The data contain some 24,000 clones, about 93% of them singletons. Study results and limitations: Between about 6 and 28% of SARS-CoV-2 clonotypes also appeared in SARS-CoV and/or HKU1 spike cultures. Sharing of several most expanded SARS-CoV-2-reactive clonotypes across memory subsets suggested intraclonal diversification.

In regard to this clone: Its antigen is currently unknown.

CDR1 and CDR2 from the germline V gene are SGHTA and FQGNSA. V was cut by 1 base and J by 7 bases, with 10 bases left in between. This CDR3 spans 13 amino acids. This TCR was recovered from a human donor who had COVID-19. Source: circulating follicular helper CD4+ T cells (cTfh) from blood, taken before the COVID-19 pandemic. The rearrangement uses TRBV7-2 and TRBJ2-5; D is unresolved. Here the CDR3 reads CASSLGALGTQYF. CDR3 DNA sequence: TGTGCCAGCAGCTTAGGAGCCCTTGGGACCCAGTACTTC.